The 20 T cell receptor beta chains reported below all come from one sample, sequenced in a study of cytomegalovirus exposure and HLA in healthy donors. The primer mix had 60 Vbeta and 13 Jbeta primers. Produced via immunoSEQ multiplex PCR; TCRdb's table is partial and in-frame only. The sample carries 100,000 or so clones, 76% recorded once. Sequencing was carried out using PBMCs. The receptors were gathered from a man aged 35 to 55 in good health and CMV-seronegative.

The DNA for the CDR3 is TGCGCCAGCAGCCCGGGACAGCAATATGGCTACACCTTC. Protein product: CASSPGQQYGYTF. The chain links TRBV5-1 to TRBJ1-2, with 7 bases that match TRBD1. This CDR3 has 13 residues. Germline assignment: CDR1 SGHRS and CDR2 YFSETQ. V lost 4 bases and J lost 5; bases outside the gene matches: 5.

The chain uses TRBV15 and TRBJ2-7; maybe TRBD1 (6 bases). V lost 4 bases to trimming and J lost 3 bases, with 13 bases between them. Germline V gene sequence: CDR1 LNHNV, CDR2 YYDKDF (reference sequence). The CDR3 is 14 amino acids. In DNA, the CDR3 is TGTGCCACCAGCATAGCCAGGGGCAACTACGAGCAGTACTTC. Protein product: CATSIARGNYEQYF.

As concerns this clone: One end of the junction is discordant with germline, which a read error may explain. The chain joins TRBV7-7 to TRBJ2-3; a possible D gene is TRBD1 (7 bases). The germline V gene has CDR1 SSHAT and CDR2 FNYEAQ (reference sequence). CDR3 size: 13 residues. CDR3 bases: TGTGCTAGCAGCGCGGGACAGCTAGATACGCAGTATTTT. Translated: CASSAGQLDTQYF. Complete variable domain (other parts from reference TRBV7-7 and TRBJ2-3): GAGVSQSPRYKVTKRGQDVTLRCDPISSHATLYWYQQALGQGPEFLTYFNYEAQPDKSGLPSDRFSAERPEGSISTLTIQRTEQRDSAMYRCASSAGQLDTQYFGPGTRLTVL.

The chain employs TRBV6-1 and TRBJ2-3, with 11 bases that match TRBD2. In germline, CDR1 is MNHNS, CDR2 SASEGT. The V gene end was trimmed by 6 bases and the J gene end by 3 bases; junction bases not matched to a gene: 5. The CDR3 is 15 amino acids. The CDR3 DNA follows: TGTGCCAGCAGCCAGACTAGCGGGGAAACAGATACGCAGTATTTT. Its protein is CASSQTSGETDTQYF.

The CDR3 nucleotides are TGTGCCAGCAGTTACGGCCTAGCGCCAGATACGCAGTATTTT. Translation: CASSYGLAPDTQYF. The chain is built from TRBV6-6 and TRBJ2-3; TRBD2 is a possible D gene (6 bases). The CDR3 loop spans 14 amino acids. Germline V gene lookup returns CDR1 MNHNY and CDR2 SVGAGI (reference sequence). Deletions cut 2 bases from V and 4 bases from J, with 10 bases between.

This clone was seen only a few times. The J gene is TRBJ1-5, the V gene TRBV12-2; TRBD1, the D gene given by the table, was not confirmed from the DNA. TRBV12-2 is a documented pseudogene. This CDR3 region has 18 residues. In DNA, the CDR3 is TGTGCAAGTCGCTTAGCGCATAGGGGTATTGGGGGCAATCAGCCCCAGCATTTT. Translating it yields CASRLAHRGIGGNQPQHF.

This clone was recorded a few times. J is TRBJ2-5 and V is TRBV5-1; 9 nucleotides match TRBD2. The CDR3 covers 16 residues. CDR1 is SGHRS and CDR2 is YFSETQ in the germline V gene. After removal of 3 bases from V and 1 base from J, the junction contained 7 bases not matched to a gene. CDR3 in DNA: TGCGCCAGCAGCTCAAGCGGGGGGCCGATCCAAGAGACCCAGTACTTC. Translated, it gives CASSSSGGPIQETQYF.

V is TRBV18 and J is TRBJ2-1, with D tentatively TRBD2 (6 bases). This CDR3 is 15 amino acids long. Trimming left V 6 bases short and J 3 bases short, with 15 bases between. Germline loops: CDR1 KGHSH, CDR2 LQKENI. CDR3 bases: TGTGCCAGCTCCCCCGGGGCGGAGGGCTACAATGAGCAGTTCTTC. This translates into CASSPGAEGYNEQFF.

This clone has just a few counts. The gene calls are TRBV6-1 and TRBJ2-7; maybe TRBD1 (6 bases). Trimming left V 5 bases short and J 3 bases short, with 11 bases between. CDR3 length: 13 residues. CDR1 and CDR2 (germline): MNHNS, SASEGT. CDR3 loop: CASSFGQNYEQYF. The CDR3 nucleotides read TGTGCCAGCAGTTTCGGACAGAACTACGAGCAGTACTTC.

Concerning this clone: This specimen includes other DNA sequences encoding the same CDR3. The genes are TRBV18 and TRBJ1-2; 8 bases align to TRBD1. With 3 bases clipped from V and 1 base from J, the junction kept 1 base outside the gene matches. This CDR3 has 14 residues. Per germline, CDR1 KGHSH and CDR2 LQKENI. The CDR3 DNA is TGTGCCAGCTCACCCGGACAGGGTAACTATGGCTACACCTTC. The encoded protein is CASSPGQGNYGYTF.

The rearrangement links TRBV5-1 to TRBJ2-5; 9 bases align to TRBD2. V lost 4 bases to trimming and J lost 4 bases; unmatched junction nucleotides: 8. This CDR3 spans 15 amino acids. The germline V gene has CDR1 SGHRS and CDR2 YFSETQ. The CDR3 nucleotides read TGCGCCAGCAGCCCGGGCGCGGGGGGGCGAGAGACCCAGTACTTC. Encoded protein: CASSPGAGGRETQYF.

Concerning this clone: Mismatch with germline at one junction end may stem from a read error. This chain uses TRBV7-9 with TRBJ2-1; D gene ambiguous. This CDR3 has 12 amino acids. CDR1 and CDR2 from the germline V gene are SEHNR and FQNEAQ (reference sequence). CDR3 residues: CSSSPIVYEQFF. Here the CDR3 DNA reads TGTTCCAGCAGCCCTATAGTCTACGAGCAGTTCTTC.

CDR3 bases: TGTGCCAGCAGCGATAGACAGTCCCGCTCTGGGGCCAACGTCCTGACTTTC. Protein sequence: CASSDRQSRSGANVLTF. The chain is built from TRBV7-9 and TRBJ2-6; D is possibly TRBD1 (5 bases). Between the trimmed V and J ends, which lost 5 bases and 0 bases, there was a span of 14 bases. Germline CDR1 is SEHNR and CDR2 is FQNEAQ (reference sequence). This CDR3 comprises 17 residues.

The rearrangement uses TRBV7-9 and TRBJ1-2, with D possibly being TRBD1 (6 bases). V lost 5 bases and J 4 bases, leaving 17 bases between the germline ends. Germline CDR1 and CDR2: SEHNR and FQNEAQ (reference sequence). The CDR3 runs to 15 residues. Here the CDR3 DNA reads TGTGCCAGCAGCCAAACAAGGGGGACGGCCTATGGCTACACCTTC. It yields the protein CASSQTRGTAYGYTF.

V usage is TRBV7-9 and J usage is TRBJ2-1, with 7 bases aligning to TRBD1. With 5 bases clipped from V and 12 bases from J, the junction kept 7 bases outside the gene matches. Germline CDR1 and CDR2: SEHNR and FQNEAQ (reference sequence). The CDR3 length is 12 residues. The CDR3 spells CASSPFEGAQFF. Here the CDR3 DNA reads TGTGCCAGCAGCCCGTTCGAGGGGGCGCAGTTCTTC.

The gene calls are TRBV10-3 and TRBJ2-1; D is perhaps TRBD1 (6 bases). CDR3 length equals 14 residues. Germline loops: CDR1 ENHRY, CDR2 SYGVKD. V shed 5 bases and J shed 10 bases, with 18 bases lying between them. The CDR3 DNA sequence: TGTGCCATCAGTCTTAGACAGGAGATGGGGGAGCAGTTCTTC. Its translation: CAISLRQEMGEQFF.

The chain uses TRBV9 and TRBJ1-5; D might be TRBD1 (6 bases). Deletions cut 1 base from V and 2 bases from J, with 10 bases between. Germline-derived CDR1 and CDR2 are SGDLS and YYNGEE. The CDR3 is 15 residues long. CDR3 loop: CASSVSGGRNQPQHF. In DNA, the CDR3 is TGTGCCAGCAGCGTATCGGGGGGCCGCAATCAGCCCCAGCATTTT. Supplemented by reference TRBV9 and TRBJ1-5, the full variable domain reads DSGVTQTPKHLITATGQRVTLRCSPRSGDLSVYWYQQSLDQGLQFLIQYYNGEERAKGNILERFSAQQFPDLHSELNLSSLELGDSALYFCASSVSGGRNQPQHFGDGTRLSIL.

This chain connects TRBV4-2 to TRBJ1-4; perhaps TRBD1 as D (6 bases). The CDR3 spans 15 residues. Germline V lookup: CDR1 LGHNA, CDR2 YNFKEQ. Trimming stripped 4 bases from V and 7 bases from J, with 16 bases between. In nucleotides, the CDR3 is TGTGCCAGCAGCCCAAGGGGGGGGTTGAGTGAAAAACTGTTTTTT. Translation: CASSPRGGLSEKLFF.

This clone was counted only a few times. CDR3 sequence: CASSRTGQGIHEQYF. The CDR3, as DNA: TGTGCCAGCAGCCGTACGGGACAGGGTATCCACGAGCAGTACTTC. The chain recombines TRBV2 with TRBJ2-5, with 9 bases identical to TRBD1. The J call may be in error: the DNA end matches TRBJ2-7 better. CDR1 is SNHLY and CDR2 is FYNNEI in the germline V gene. The CDR3 runs to 15 residues.

The chain employs TRBV11-2 and TRBJ1-2, with D uncertain. V shed 0 bases and J shed 4 bases, with 12 bases lying between them. CDR1 SGHAT and CDR2 FQNNGV come from the germline V gene. The CDR3 is 15 residues long. The CDR3 bases are TGTGCCAGCAGCTTAGATCCGGGTGCGATCTATGGCTACACCTTC. Translated, it gives CASSLDPGAIYGYTF. Based on the CDR3 plus reference TRBV11-2 and TRBJ1-2, the full variable domain is EAGVAQSPRYKIIEKRQSVAFWCNPISGHATLYWYQQILGQGPKLLIQFQNNGVVDDSQLPKDRFSAERLKGVDSTLKIQPAKLEDSAVYLCASSLDPGAIYGYTFGSGTRLTVV.